These 12 T cell receptor beta chains were sequenced from one sample in a study of blood T cell repertoires in COVID-19. Produced via immunoSEQ multiplex PCR; TCRdb's table is partial and in-frame only. The sample yields 110,000 or so clones, over 70% seen once. The specimen was peripheral blood. These TCRs come from a man aged 45-65 years with acute or convalescent COVID-19.

This clone was seen only once. The genes are TRBV5-1 and TRBJ2-2; D remains ambiguous. The germline gives CDR1 SGHRS, CDR2 YFSETQ. The CDR3 sequence is 13 residues long. V dropped 2 bases and J dropped 3 bases, with 5 bases sitting between them. CDR3 amino acids: CASSLGDTGELFF. The DNA of the CDR3 is TGCGCCAGCAGCTTAGGAGACACCGGGGAGCTGTTTTTT.

About this clone: The same CDR3 is also encoded by other DNA sequences in this sample. The chain employs TRBV12-3 or TRBV12-4 and TRBJ1-2; a weak D match, TRBD1 (6 bases). The CDR3 has 13 amino acids. The V end lost 6 bases, the J end lost 2 bases, and 10 bases lay between the germline ends. CDR3 nucleotides: TGTGCCAGCAGCCCGGACAGAAACTATGGCTACACCTTC. This codes for CASSPDRNYGYTF.

V usage is TRBV24-1 and J usage is TRBJ1-4; 8 bases fit TRBD1. Losses at the gene ends were 1 base for V and 7 bases for J; bases not matched to a gene: 4. This CDR3 region has 15 residues. CDR1 and CDR2 (germline): KGHDR, SFDVKD. DNA for the CDR3: TGTGCCACCAGTGATTTCAGACAGGGGTTTGAAAAACTGTTTTTT. As protein: CATSDFRQGFEKLFF.

This clone has only a few counts. J is TRBJ1-3 and V is TRBV5-6; unclear D gene. Germline V gene data show CDR1 as SGHDT and CDR2 as YYEEEE. V lost 0 bases to trimming and J lost 0 bases, with 7 bases between them. This CDR3 contains 15 residues. The CDR3 DNA reads as TGTGCCAGCAGCTTGGGTCCAAACTCTGGAAACACCATATATTTT. Translated: CASSLGPNSGNTIYF.

This clone was seen more than once but under ten times. CDR3 DNA sequence: TGCGCCAGCAGCCCGGGACTAGCCTCCACAGATACGCAGTATTTT. This translates into CASSPGLASTDTQYF. The genes are TRBV4-1 and TRBJ2-3; 9 bases map to TRBD2. Germline V gene data show CDR1 as MGHRA and CDR2 as YSYEKL. J was trimmed by 2 bases and V by 4 bases; bases with no gene match: 4. The CDR3 is 15 residues long.

The chain recombines TRBV9 with TRBJ2-2, with 10 bases identical to TRBD2. This CDR3 has 16 residues. CDR1 and CDR2 (germline): SGDLS, YYNGEE. Trimming cost V 3 bases and J 6 bases; bases outside gene matches: 8. The CDR3 DNA reads TGTGCCAGCAGCGCAAGTCCAGCGGGGGGGCCCGGGGAGCTGTTTTTT. Translating it yields CASSASPAGGPGELFF. Full variable domain (missing parts from reference TRBV9 and TRBJ2-2): DSGVTQTPKHLITATGQRVTLRCSPRSGDLSVYWYQQSLDQGLQFLIQYYNGEERAKGNILERFSAQQFPDLHSELNLSSLELGDSALYFCASSASPAGGPGELFFGEGSRLTVL.

This sequence joins TRBV12-3 or TRBV12-4 and TRBJ1-2; TRBD1 is a possible D gene (5 bases). V was pared by 6 bases and J by 4 bases, with 12 bases between. This CDR3 contains 13 residues. The CDR3 here is CASSGPGGYGYTF. In DNA, the CDR3 is TGTGCCAGCAGCGGCCCGGGGGGCTATGGCTACACCTTC.

This clone has only a few counts. V gene TRBV3-1 (or the pseudogene TRBV3-2) combines with J gene TRBJ2-5; 9 nucleotides agree with TRBD2. The CDR3 extends over 13 amino acids. Per the germline V gene, CDR1 is LGHDT and CDR2 is YNNKEL (reference sequence). The ends lost 1 base at V and 14 bases at J; junction bases unmatched: 8. The CDR3 DNA reads as TGTGCCAGCAGCCAAGGAAGCGGGGGGCCGACATACTTC. Protein: CASSQGSGGPTYF.

The chain links TRBV6-6 to TRBJ1-2, with unresolved D. V was trimmed by 5 bases and J by 6 bases, leaving 19 bases between them. Per germline, CDR1 MNHNY and CDR2 SVGAGI (reference sequence). This CDR3 has 15 amino acids. DNA of the CDR3: TGTGCCAGCAGTCCGGCCAAGGAGCTGAACGATGGCTACACCTTC. Translation gives CASSPAKELNDGYTF.

The chain recombines TRBV7-9 with TRBJ1-2; 7 bases match TRBD1. V shed 5 bases and J 4 bases; nucleotides not matched to a gene: 13. The CDR3 sequence is 16 residues long. CDR1 and CDR2 from the germline V gene are SEHNR and FQNEAQ (reference sequence). The CDR3 DNA reads as TGTGCCAGCAGCCCCCGTATTGAGGGGGCAGCCTATGGCTACACCTTC. Protein sequence: CASSPRIEGAAYGYTF.

V usage is TRBV1 and J usage is TRBJ2-3; TRBD2, the table's D call, lacks a check against the DNA. TRBV1 represents a pseudogene. The length of the CDR3 is 20 residues. CDR3 in amino acids: CTSSHAKGNKRGLCTDTQYF. DNA for the CDR3: TGCACCAGCAGCCACGCGAAGGGGAATAAGCGGGGGCTTTGCACAGATACGCAGTATTTT.

The chain carries TRBV28 and TRBJ2-6, with a possible D match to TRBD1 (6 bases). The CDR3 covers 15 residues. Trimming left V 4 bases short and J 6 bases short, with 13 bases between. Per germline, CDR1 MDHEN and CDR2 SYDVKM. CDR3 loop: CASSSRGITANVLTF. Written as DNA, the CDR3 is TGTGCCAGCAGTTCCAGGGGCATCACGGCCAACGTCCTGACTTTC.